The 5 T cell receptor beta chains given below trace back to one sample, sequenced in a study of T cells after yellow fever vaccination. TCRdb re-called the 5' RACE reads through MiXCR, storing one row per CDR3 protein. The data contain about 310,000 distinct CDR3 sequences, around 3.6% of them singletons. Material: PBMCs, obtained on the day of the yellow fever booster vaccination. The receptors were sampled from a man aged 18 to 29 who received the YFV17D yellow fever vaccine.

This clonotype was recorded many times. The rearrangement links TRBV5-1 to TRBJ1-5; D unclear. Germline V lookup: CDR1 SGHRS, CDR2 YFSETQ. Trimming stripped 6 bases from V and 0 bases from J, with 16 bases between. The CDR3 extends over 16 amino acids. CDR3 coding DNA: TGCGCCAGCACTGTTAATCCGGGGTATAGCAATCAGCCCCAGCATTTT. This translates into CASTVNPGYSNQPQHF. Full variable domain (missing parts from reference TRBV5-1 and TRBJ1-5): KAGVTQTPRYLIKTRGQQVTLSCSPISGHRSVSWYQQTPGQGLQFLFEYFSETQRNKGNFPGRFSGRQFSNSRSEMNVSTLELGDSALYLCASTVNPGYSNQPQHFGDGTRLSIL.

This clonotype was counted ten times or more. The chain has TRBV20-1 and TRBJ1-5; D is ambiguous. CDR1 is DFQATT, CDR2 SNEGSKA, per germline (reference sequence). Deletions cut 4 bases from V and 0 bases from J, with 13 bases between. The CDR3 length is 15 residues. The CDR3 is CSAIRTWDSNQPQHF. CDR3 nucleotide sequence: TGCAGTGCTATCAGGACGTGGGATAGCAATCAGCCCCAGCATTTT.

V and J are TRBV6-5 and TRBJ1-2; D call uncertain. This CDR3 is built from 14 residues. The germline V and J ends were trimmed by 6 bases and 8 bases, with 19 bases remaining between them. Germline V gene sequence: CDR1 MNHEY, CDR2 SVGAGI. The CDR3 coding sequence is TGTGCCAGCAGCTATTCCGCGGGGAGGAGCGGCTACACCTTC. Encoded protein: CASSYSAGRSGYTF.

In its sample, this clonotype was seen many times. The chain is built from TRBV6-5 and TRBJ2-3; D may be TRBD1 or TRBD2 (5 bases each). Germline V gene sequence: CDR1 MNHEY, CDR2 SVGAGI. V was trimmed by 6 bases and J by 0 bases, leaving 19 bases between them. The CDR3 is made up of 17 amino acids. CDR3 region: CASSYGQTGTSTDTQYF. The CDR3 DNA follows: TGTGCCAGCAGCTACGGCCAAACCGGGACCAGCACAGATACGCAGTATTTT.

This clonotype was counted at least ten times. The gene calls are TRBV7-3 and TRBJ1-1, with 8 bases aligning to TRBD1. The CDR3 spans 17 residues. Trimming at V came to 4 bases and at J to 4 bases, leaving 14 bases not matched to a gene. The germline gives CDR1 SGHTA, CDR2 FQGTGA. The CDR3 nucleotides read TGTGCCAGCAGCTCTGCACCTTACAGGGGGAGAGGCACTGAAGCTTTCTTT. This gives the protein CASSSAPYRGRGTEAFF.